Below are 6 T cell receptor beta chains sequenced from a single sample in a study of T cell changes during pregnancy in multiple sclerosis. TCRdb's table, derived via immunoSEQ multiplex PCR, lists solely in-frame clones and lacks some. The profile covers about 110,000 clones, with around 90% appearing a single time and less than 2% taken by the ten largest. This specimen was peripheral blood, taken before pregnancy. Receptors originate from a female donor with multiple sclerosis, enrolled in a pregnancy study.

The chain is built from TRBV5-4 and TRBJ2-1; 8 bases align to TRBD2. CDR3 length equals 16 residues. V trimming: 10 bases; J trimming: 0 bases; junction bases outside the gene matches: 12. The V gene's germline CDR1 is SGHNT and CDR2 YYREEE (reference sequence). The CDR3 nucleotides read TGTGCCGGGGGGCTAGCGGGCCTTAGCTCCTACAATGAGCAGTTCTTC. As protein: CAGGLAGLSSYNEQFF.

V and J are TRBV9 and TRBJ1-2; the D gene is possibly TRBD1 (6 bases). Trimming pared 5 bases from V and 6 bases from J, leaving 17 bases between. The CDR3 covers 14 residues. Germline values: CDR1 SGDLS, CDR2 YYNGEE. CDR3: CASRETHRVNGYTF. In nucleotides, the CDR3 is TGTGCCAGCAGAGAGACACACAGGGTGAATGGCTACACCTTC. The whole variable domain, filled in from reference TRBV9 and TRBJ1-2, reads DSGVTQTPKHLITATGQRVTLRCSPRSGDLSVYWYQQSLDQGLQFLIQYYNGEERAKGNILERFSAQQFPDLHSELNLSSLELGDSALYFCASRETHRVNGYTFGSGTRLTVV.

This clone was picked up one time. The rearrangement links TRBV28 to TRBJ1-1; D unclear. Germline loops: CDR1 MDHEN, CDR2 SYDVKM. V lost 3 bases, J lost 1 base, and 9 bases lay in between. The CDR3 length is 14 residues. The CDR3 DNA reads as TGTGCCAGCAGTTTCGGGTTGTCGAACACTGAAGCTTTCTTT. It translates to CASSFGLSNTEAFF.

The J gene is TRBJ1-2, the V gene TRBV12-5; possible D gene TRBD1, 5 bases. CDR1 is LGHNT and CDR2 is FRNRAP in the germline V gene. V lost 4 bases and J lost 10, with 28 bases in between. The CDR3 is made up of 17 amino acids. CDR3 nucleotide sequence: TGTGCTAGTGGTTCAACCCAGGGAAGGGAGGGTGGTAAGTCCTACACCTTC. It encodes CASGSTQGREGGKSYTF.

This clone was counted a few times. The chain carries TRBV2 and TRBJ1-5; 9 nucleotides match TRBD1. Germline trimming cut 6 bases from V and 7 bases from J; bases unmatched to any gene: 7. The V gene's germline CDR1 is SNHLY and CDR2 FYNNEI. The CDR3 is made up of 14 amino acids. CDR3 in DNA: TGTGCCAGCAGCGGACAGGGGCGAAACCAGCCCCAGCATTTT. Translating it yields CASSGQGRNQPQHF.

J is TRBJ2-2 and V is TRBV4-1; 12 bases line up with TRBD2. This CDR3 is built from 15 residues. Germline lookup yields CDR1 MGHRA and CDR2 YSYEKL. V trimming: 3 bases; J trimming: 4 bases; junction bases outside the gene matches: 0. The CDR3 DNA is TGCGCCAGCAGCCAGGGACTAGCGGGCACCGGGGAGCTGTTTTTT. It translates to CASSQGLAGTGELFF.